Below, 15 T cell receptor beta chains from the same sample are listed, as sequenced in a study of cytomegalovirus exposure and HLA in healthy donors. The PCR used 60 Vbeta and 13 Jbeta primers. Sequencing was performed with immunoSEQ multiplex PCR; in TCRdb, only in-frame clones are kept and a portion is missing. The table lists tens of thousands of clones, roughly 66% of them singletons. Input material: PBMCs. These receptors all come from a man aged 30 to 39 in good health and CMV-seronegative.

The chain uses TRBV10-3 and TRBJ2-2, with 9 bases matching TRBD2. V gave up 6 bases and J gave up 6 bases; unmatched junction bases: 20. The CDR3 covers 19 residues. The V gene's germline CDR1 is ENHRY and CDR2 SYGVKD. This CDR3 reads CAISGIQGLAGPGAGELFF. The CDR3 DNA reads as TGTGCCATCAGCGGGATTCAGGGGCTAGCGGGACCTGGGGCCGGGGAGCTGTTTTTT.

The chain couples TRBV10-3 to TRBJ1-1, with 7 nucleotides matching TRBD1. Per the germline V gene, CDR1 is ENHRY and CDR2 is SYGVKD. Trimming took 6 bases from V and 1 from J; bases not matched to a gene: 2. The CDR3 totals 13 residues. The CDR3 loop reads CAIRTGSNTEAFF. CDR3 coding DNA: TGTGCCATCAGGACAGGGTCGAACACTGAAGCTTTCTTT.

This rearrangement joins TRBV7-2 to TRBJ2-3; 11 bases map to TRBD2. The germline CDR1 and CDR2 sequences are SGHTA and FQGNSA. This CDR3 contains 15 residues. The V gene end was trimmed by 1 base and the J gene end by 6 bases; junction bases not matched to a gene: 3. The CDR3 DNA reads as TGTGCCAGCAGCTTAGTACTAGCGGGAGAGGATACGCAGTATTTT. Amino acids: CASSLVLAGEDTQYF.

The V and J genes are TRBV27 and TRBJ2-7; D not certain. The CDR3 sequence is 16 residues long. The germline CDR1 and CDR2 sequences are MNHEY and SMNVEV (reference sequence). Trimming shortened V by 1 base and J by 2 bases, and 15 bases separated the two germline ends. CDR3 residues: CASSLLSLSAAYEQYF. The CDR3 DNA reads TGTGCCAGCAGTTTATTATCACTATCGGCCGCCTACGAGCAGTACTTC.

This clone was seen only once. The V call is TRBV29-1, the J call TRBJ1-2; 11 positions match TRBD1. Looked up from germline, CDR1 is SQVTM and CDR2 is ANQGSEA. The CDR3 extends over 14 amino acids. J gave up 4 bases and V 4 bases, and 5 bases lay outside the gene matches. The CDR3 loop reads CSVVTGTGGYGYTF. CDR3 DNA: TGCAGCGTTGTGACTGGGACAGGGGGCTATGGCTACACCTTC.

The chain joins TRBV2 to TRBJ1-2, with a possible D match to TRBD1 (5 bases). The CDR3 spans 13 residues. With 2 bases removed from V and 4 bases from J, the gap between germline ends came to 8 bases. The germline CDR1 and CDR2 sequences are SNHLY and FYNNEI. Written as DNA, the CDR3 is TGTGCCAGCAGTGAAACCGACAGCTATGGCTACACCTTC. It specifies CASSETDSYGYTF. The full variable domain, with the rest looked up from reference TRBV2 and TRBJ1-2, is EPEVTQTPSHQVTQMGQEVILRCVPISNHLYFYWYRQILGQKVEFLVSFYNNEISEKSEIFDDQFSVERPDGSNFTLKIRSTKLEDSAMYFCASSETDSYGYTFGSGTRLTVV.

As concerns this clone: The same CDR3 can be traced to other DNA sequences in this sample. V is TRBV6-4 and J is TRBJ2-3, with TRBD1 matching 10 bases. Germline V gives CDR1 MRHNA, CDR2 SNTAGT. With 3 bases clipped from V and 1 base from J, the junction kept 1 base outside the gene matches. This CDR3 comprises 15 residues. CDR3 sequence (DNA): TGTGCCAGCAGTGAAGGGACAGGGGGCACAGATACGCAGTATTTT. Amino acid sequence: CASSEGTGGTDTQYF.

The table lists this clone with a few counts. The rearrangement uses TRBV30 and TRBJ2-7; D unresolved. Germline loops: CDR1 GTSNPN, CDR2 SVGIG (reference sequence). V was clipped by 3 bases and J by 3 bases, with 12 bases between them. The CDR3 loop spans 13 amino acids. In DNA form, the CDR3 reads TGTGCCTGGAGAGAAGGTTCGGGCTACGAGCAGTACTTC. Protein: CAWREGSGYEQYF.

This clone was observed a handful of times. V usage is TRBV9 and J usage is TRBJ2-3, with 9 bases aligning to TRBD2. After removal of 3 bases from V and 1 base from J, the junction contained 3 bases not matched to a gene. Per germline, CDR1 SGDLS and CDR2 YYNGEE. This CDR3 region has 15 residues. CDR3: CASSGVAGGTDTQYF. The CDR3 DNA follows: TGTGCCAGCAGCGGAGTAGCGGGGGGCACAGATACGCAGTATTTT.

There are a few counts of this clone. The J gene is TRBJ1-1, the V gene TRBV6-5; 9 bases map to TRBD1. Germline lookup yields CDR1 MNHEY and CDR2 SVGAGI. V gave up 2 bases and J gave up 12 bases; unmatched junction bases: 7. The CDR3 length is 13 residues. CDR3 in DNA: TGTGCCAGCAGTTACGACGGGACAGGGTCCCCTTTCTTT. Protein: CASSYDGTGSPFF.

This clone was seen only a few times. The rearrangement uses TRBV5-6 and TRBJ2-7; 14 nucleotides match TRBD2. Germline values: CDR1 SGHDT, CDR2 YYEEEE. Losses at the gene ends were 4 bases for V and 5 bases for J; bases not matched to a gene: 11. The CDR3 contains 17 residues. The CDR3 spells CASSLQGLAGVWNEQYF. The CDR3 nucleotides are TGTGCCAGCAGCCTCCAGGGACTAGCGGGAGTATGGAACGAGCAGTACTTC.

J is TRBJ2-3 and V is TRBV10-1, with D possibly matching TRBD2 (5 bases). Germline CDR1 is WNHNN and CDR2 is SYGVQD (reference sequence). Trimming took 6 bases from V and 6 from J, leaving 10 bases between them. The CDR3 loop spans 12 amino acids. The CDR3 spells CASSPRGDTQYF. For the CDR3, the DNA is TGCGCCAGCAGCCCTCGGGGTGATACGCAGTATTTT.

The rearrangement links TRBV5-1 to TRBJ1-4, with 7 bases aligning to TRBD1. The CDR3 consists of 14 residues. Per germline, CDR1 SGHRS and CDR2 YFSETQ. The junction had 6 bases not matched to a gene; V was cut back by 2 bases and J by 8 bases. CDR3 bases: TGCGCCAGCAGCTTTACAGGGGCTGAAGAAAAACTGTTTTTT. Translated, it gives CASSFTGAEEKLFF.

The chain carries TRBV5-1 and TRBJ1-1; D is ambiguous. V lost 0 bases and J lost 2, with 11 bases in between. CDR3 length: 15 residues. CDR1 and CDR2 from the germline V gene are SGHRS and YFSETQ. CDR3 bases: TGCGCCAGCAGCTTGGACGTTCAGATCAACACTGAAGCTTTCTTT. As protein: CASSLDVQINTEAFF.

This chain joins TRBV10-3 and TRBJ1-1, with D unclear. From germline, CDR1 is ENHRY and CDR2 SYGVKD. V dropped 3 bases and J dropped 4 bases, with 12 bases sitting between them. The CDR3 length is 14 residues. The CDR3 coding sequence is TGTGCCATCAGTGAATCTTCGGGTGTCACTGAAGCTTTCTTT. Protein: CAISESSGVTEAFF.